The 20 T cell receptor beta chains below come from one sample, sequenced in a study of cytomegalovirus exposure and HLA in healthy donors (dated 2017 in TCRdb). Library construction relied on the immunoSEQ multiplex PCR assay. For the multiplex PCR, a mixture combining 60 forward primers for TCR Vbeta segments and 13 reverse primers for TCR Jbeta segments was used. The immuneACCESS repertoire file appears here via TCRdb, limited to in-frame rearrangements. These files lack a portion of the clones; in checked studies, under half of the deficit traces to unresolved V genes, and the cause of the others is not known. The sample profile shows 100,000 or so clones; around 75% of them were found once. In total, the top ten clones hold roughly 14% of the sample. The specimen sequenced was PBMCs. Receptors were obtained from a male donor in good health and CMV-seropositive.

The V call is TRBV5-1, the J call TRBJ2-7; 10 bases are shared with TRBD1. Germline values: CDR1 SGHRS, CDR2 YFSETQ. The CDR3 runs 15 residues. The J segment lost 4 bases and the V segment lost 0 bases, leaving 4 bases of the junction unmatched. The CDR3 DNA reads as TGCGCCAGCAGCTTGGACGGGACAGGGGCTTACGAGCAGTACTTC. Protein product: CASSLDGTGAYEQYF.

This chain links TRBV28 with TRBJ2-7, with D maybe TRBD1 (8 bases). Germline V gene sequence: CDR1 MDHEN, CDR2 SYDVKM. V lost 6 bases and J lost 7, with 16 bases in between. The CDR3 is made up of 13 amino acids. CDR3 nucleotide sequence: TGTGCCAGCAGAACACAGGGGGGGAGGGAGCAGTACTTC. Amino acid sequence: CASRTQGGREQYF.

A single count supports this clone. The gene calls are TRBV28 and TRBJ1-2, with TRBD1 as a possible D gene (6 bases). Germline V gene sequence: CDR1 MDHEN, CDR2 SYDVKM. With 5 bases removed from V and 2 bases from J, the gap between germline ends came to 12 bases. This CDR3 contains 14 residues. The DNA of the CDR3 is TGTGCCAGCAGTACCCAGGGGTTCAACTATGGCTACACCTTC. Encoded protein: CASSTQGFNYGYTF.

A single count supports this clone. The gene calls are TRBV5-4 and TRBJ1-2; D gene ambiguous. The germline V and J ends were trimmed by 6 bases and 7 bases, with 16 bases remaining between them. The CDR3 loop spans 13 amino acids. The germline gives CDR1 SGHNT, CDR2 YYREEE (reference sequence). The CDR3 reads CASTNPETFGYTF. Here the CDR3 DNA reads TGTGCCAGCACTAACCCGGAGACTTTTGGCTACACCTTC. The entire variable domain, with the rest obtained from reference TRBV5-4 and TRBJ1-2, is as follows: ETGVTQSPTHLIKTRGQQVTLRCSSQSGHNTVSWYQQALGQGPQFIFQYYREEENGRGNFPPRFSGLQFPNYSSELNVNALELDDSALYLCASTNPETFGYTFGSGTRLTVV.

This chain links TRBV18 with TRBJ2-3; 7 bases are a match to TRBD1. CDR3 length equals 16 residues. The germline gives CDR1 KGHSH, CDR2 LQKENI. The trim removed 3 bases at V and 1 base at J, leaving 7 bases unmatched. The CDR3 is CASSPQQGFRTDTQYF. DNA for the CDR3: TGTGCCAGCTCACCGCAACAGGGGTTTCGCACAGATACGCAGTATTTT.

This chain connects TRBV7-9 to TRBJ2-2; 12 bases are shared with TRBD2. Germline V CDR1 and CDR2: SEHNR, FQNEAQ (reference sequence). The J segment lost 5 bases and the V segment lost 1 base, leaving 5 bases of the junction unmatched. The CDR3 runs to 17 residues. CDR3 sequence reads: CASSLGLAGEETGELFF. As DNA, the CDR3 is TGTGCCAGCAGCTTAGGACTAGCGGGAGAGGAAACCGGGGAGCTGTTTTTT. Looking up the rest from reference TRBV7-9 and TRBJ2-2 gives the full variable domain: DTGVSQNPRHKITKRGQNVTFRCDPISEHNRLYWYRQTLGQGPEFLTYFQNEAQLEKSRLLSDRFSAERPKGSFSTLEIQRTEQGDSAMYLCASSLGLAGEETGELFFGEGSRLTVL.

The rearrangement links TRBV4-2 to TRBJ2-1; D is perhaps TRBD2 (7 bases). Germline CDR1 reads LGHNA; CDR2 reads YNFKEQ. Trimming stripped 0 bases from V and 6 bases from J, with 12 bases between. The CDR3 is made up of 15 amino acids. This chain's CDR3 is CASSQEGGGGNEQFF. CDR3 DNA: TGTGCCAGCAGCCAAGAGGGGGGGGGCGGCAATGAGCAGTTCTTC.

The V gene is TRBV7-9, the J gene TRBJ1-4; possibly TRBD1 for D (5 bases). The CDR3 is made up of 13 amino acids. Trimming shortened V by 6 bases and J by 5 bases, and 10 bases separated the two germline ends. From germline, CDR1 is SEHNR and CDR2 FQNEAQ (reference sequence). The CDR3 sequence: CASRRGTNEKLFF. The CDR3 DNA is TGTGCCAGCAGACGGGGGACCAATGAAAAACTGTTTTTT.

The chain joins TRBV27 to TRBJ2-1; D is ambiguous. Germline CDR1 reads MNHEY; CDR2 reads SMNVEV (reference sequence). V lost 7 bases and J lost 8, with 9 bases in between. The CDR3 length is 11 residues. This chain's CDR3 is CASMAGYEQFF. The CDR3 nucleotides read TGTGCCAGCATGGCAGGTTATGAGCAGTTCTTC.

J is TRBJ2-6 and V is TRBV5-1; D is possibly TRBD2 (5 bases). The V and J ends lost 4 bases and 0 bases respectively, with 5 bases between them. The germline V gene encodes CDR1 SGHRS and CDR2 YFSETQ. CDR3 length: 14 amino acids. The DNA for the CDR3 is TGCGCCAGCAGCCGGGACTCTGGGGCCAACGTCCTGACTTTC. Translated, it gives CASSRDSGANVLTF. The full variable domain, with the rest looked up from reference TRBV5-1 and TRBJ2-6, is KAGVTQTPRYLIKTRGQQVTLSCSPISGHRSVSWYQQTPGQGLQFLFEYFSETQRNKGNFPGRFSGRQFSNSRSEMNVSTLELGDSALYLCASSRDSGANVLTFGAGSRLTVL.

This chain joins TRBV25-1 and TRBJ2-7; 11 positions agree with TRBD2. The CDR3 loop spans 16 amino acids. CDR1 is MGHDK, CDR2 SYGVNS, per germline. The junction had 7 bases not matched to a gene; V was cut back by 4 bases and J by 2 bases. The CDR3 here is CASSGWGTSGPYEQYF. In DNA form, the CDR3 reads TGTGCCAGCAGTGGGTGGGGGACTAGCGGTCCCTACGAGCAGTACTTC.

This clone was observed a single time. CDR3: CASRGGLETQYF. The CDR3 DNA sequence: TGTGCCAGCAGAGGCGGGCTGGAGACCCAGTACTTC. This chain uses TRBV5-4 with TRBJ2-5; a weak D match, TRBD2 (5 bases). V was pared by 5 bases and J by 5 bases, with 10 bases between. The CDR3 loop spans 12 amino acids. CDR1 SGHNT and CDR2 YYREEE come from the germline V gene (reference sequence).

V and J are TRBV13 and TRBJ2-1, with TRBD1 identical over 8 bases. The CDR3 spans 15 residues. Germline V lookup: CDR1 PRHDT, CDR2 FYEKMQ (reference sequence). After removal of 2 bases from V and 5 bases from J, the junction contained 5 bases not matched to a gene. DNA for the CDR3: TGTGCCAGCAGCTTACCCGGACAGGGAAACAATGAGCAGTTCTTC. Encoded protein: CASSLPGQGNNEQFF. Based on the CDR3 plus reference TRBV13 and TRBJ2-1, the full variable domain is AAGVIQSPRHLIKEKRETATLKCYPIPRHDTVYWYQQGPGQDPQFLISFYEKMQSDKGSIPDRFSAQQFSDYHSELNMSSLELGDSALYFCASSLPGQGNNEQFFGPGTRLTVL.

The genes are TRBV6-5 and TRBJ1-5; possibly TRBD1 for D (5 bases). Deletions cut 6 bases from V and 0 bases from J, with 12 bases between. The CDR3 is 15 residues long. Germline assignment: CDR1 MNHEY and CDR2 SVGAGI. CDR3 region: CASSSSGGSNQPQHF. The CDR3 region has the DNA TGTGCCAGCAGCTCCAGCGGGGGTAGCAATCAGCCCCAGCATTTT.

The chain is built from TRBV7-9 and TRBJ1-2, with 8 bases aligning to TRBD1. The CDR3 has 15 amino acids. Germline V lookup: CDR1 SEHNR, CDR2 FQNEAQ (reference sequence). Trimming removed 2 bases from V and 1 base from J; junction bases left unmatched: 3. The CDR3 loop reads CASSLQGAVNYGYTF. DNA of the CDR3: TGTGCCAGCAGCTTACAGGGGGCCGTTAACTATGGCTACACCTTC.

The chain has TRBV7-2 and TRBJ2-2, with TRBD1 matching over 7 bases. The trim removed 5 bases at V and 4 bases at J, leaving 4 bases unmatched. This CDR3 spans 14 amino acids. Germline V gene data show CDR1 as SGHTA and CDR2 as FQGNSA. CDR3 amino acids: CASSHDRATGELFF. Here the CDR3 DNA reads TGTGCCAGCAGCCATGACAGGGCCACCGGGGAGCTGTTTTTT.

CDR3 in amino acids: CAWTISGGPSSYNEQFF. In DNA form, the CDR3 reads TGTGCCTGGACGATTAGCGGGGGGCCTAGCTCCTACAATGAGCAGTTCTTC. V and J are TRBV30 and TRBJ2-1, with 10 bases that match TRBD2. Germline CDR1 GTSNPN, CDR2 SVGIG (reference sequence). The CDR3 is made up of 17 amino acids. V gave up 4 bases and J gave up 0 bases; unmatched junction bases: 9.

This sequence joins TRBV7-3 and TRBJ2-1; the match to TRBD1 covers 7 bases. V lost 5 bases to trimming and J lost 4 bases; unmatched junction nucleotides: 5. Germline V gene sequence: CDR1 SGHTA, CDR2 FQGTGA. The CDR3 consists of 14 residues. The CDR3: CASSPWTGYNEQFF. The CDR3 nucleotides are TGTGCCAGCAGCCCCTGGACAGGATACAATGAGCAGTTCTTC.

This rearrangement joins TRBV2 to TRBJ2-7; 8 bases agree with TRBD1. CDR1 and CDR2 from the germline V gene are SNHLY and FYNNEI. The length of the CDR3 is 15 residues. Trimming cost V 3 bases and J 5 bases; bases outside gene matches: 9. The CDR3 loop reads CASSDVMGQVNEQYF. The CDR3 DNA is TGTGCCAGCAGTGATGTTATGGGACAGGTAAACGAGCAGTACTTC.

The chain is built from TRBV7-9 and TRBJ2-7; 8 bases are shared with TRBD2. The germline V gene encodes CDR1 SEHNR and CDR2 FQNEAQ (reference sequence). CDR3 length equals 17 residues. Losses at the gene ends were 4 bases for V and 0 bases for J; bases not matched to a gene: 11. CDR3 in DNA: TGTGCCAGCAGCTCTACAGCGACTAGCGCATTCTCCTACGAGCAGTACTTC. Translated: CASSSTATSAFSYEQYF.